This T cell receptor (beta chain) originates from a study of cytomegalovirus exposure and HLA in healthy donors. Broader study findings: In the 95 to 150 validation repertoires, a later analysis found that first-cohort TCR clusters tended to co-occur. The study labeled 150 to 200 TCR beta chains cytomegalovirus-associated. Reports showed the classifier diagnosing cytomegalovirus status with high specificity and sensitivity.

A remark on this clone: Its antigen is undetermined.

Produced via immunoSEQ multiplex PCR; TCRdb's table is partial and in-frame only. Found here are more than 140,000 clones, roughly nine tenths of them singletons; the top ten hold over 3%. The CDR3 runs to 14 residues. The germline V gene encodes CDR1 SGHRS and CDR2 YFSETQ. V was trimmed by 0 bases and J by 5 bases, leaving 11 bases between them. Sequencing was done on a sample of PBMCs. This sequence was found in a young woman in good health and CMV-seropositive. This chain connects TRBV5-1 to TRBJ2-5; D call uncertain. In DNA, the CDR3 is TGCGCCAGCAGCTTGGGACTCGTCGGGGAGACCCAGTACTTC. It encodes CASSLGLVGETQYF.